What follows are 7 T cell receptor beta chains derived from one specimen sequenced in a study of T-cell reconstitution after alpha-beta-depleted transplantation in children. This sample's TCRbeta library carried unique molecular identifier barcodes. A single record per CDR3 protein comes from TCRdb applying MiXCR to the PCR reads. In the table there are approximately 250,000 distinct CDR3 sequences, 9.7% of which are singletons. Material: PBMCs from the stem cell graft donor, obtained from the stem cell graft. The source is a human donor who donated a stem cell graft to a child with SCID.

This clonotype was picked up many times. The chain carries TRBV3-1 and TRBJ2-7; TRBD1 might be the D (6 bases). The CDR3 length is 15 residues. Germline V gene lookup returns CDR1 LGHDT and CDR2 YNNKEL (reference sequence). The V end lost 2 bases, the J end lost 3 bases, and 14 bases lay between the germline ends. CDR3 residues: CASSQLTGGGYEQYF. CDR3 bases: TGTGCCAGCAGCCAACTGACAGGAGGCGGCTACGAGCAGTACTTC.

This clonotype was seen ten or more times. This rearrangement joins TRBV7-2 to TRBJ2-2, with 8 bases that match TRBD1. Trimming took 3 bases from V and 6 from J; bases not matched to a gene: 6. The CDR3 contains 15 residues. Per germline, CDR1 SGHTA and CDR2 FQGNSA. The CDR3 loop reads CASSFQGAGAGELFF. The DNA of the CDR3 is TGTGCCAGCAGCTTTCAGGGGGCCGGGGCCGGGGAGCTGTTTTTT.

The J gene is TRBJ2-7, the V gene TRBV6-2 or TRBV6-3; the match to TRBD2 covers 7 bases. The CDR3 has 15 amino acids. Trimming cost V 6 bases and J 0 bases; bases outside gene matches: 8. Per germline, CDR1 MNHEY and CDR2 SVGEGT. CDR3 bases: TGTGCCAGCAGCGACACCAAGCGGGACTCCTACGAGCAGTACTTC. This sequence encodes CASSDTKRDSYEQYF.

This clonotype was picked up many times. V gene TRBV12-3 or TRBV12-4 combines with J gene TRBJ1-5, with 7 bases that match TRBD1. There are 14 residues in the CDR3. The trim removed 2 bases at V and 3 bases at J, leaving 1 base unmatched. CDR3: CASSLRGPNQPQHF. DNA for the CDR3: TGTGCCAGCAGTTTAAGGGGGCCCAATCAGCCCCAGCATTTT.

This clonotype was observed at least ten times. The chain couples TRBV24-1 to TRBJ2-1; D remains ambiguous. V lost 11 bases, J lost 8 bases, and 18 bases lay in between. Germline lookup yields CDR1 KGHDR and CDR2 SFDVKD. The CDR3 consists of 13 residues. The CDR3 nucleotides read TGTGCCAGCTCCGCGGACGGCTTGGATGAGCAGTTCTTC. This codes for CASSADGLDEQFF.

This clonotype was found many times. This chain connects TRBV20-1 to TRBJ1-2, with D maybe TRBD1 (6 bases). CDR1 DFQATT and CDR2 SNEGSKA come from the germline V gene (reference sequence). Trimming pared 2 bases from V and 7 bases from J, leaving 11 bases between. This CDR3 contains 12 residues. The CDR3 loop reads CSARQGFSGYTF. The CDR3 coding sequence is TGCAGTGCTAGACAGGGGTTCTCTGGCTACACCTTC.

There are many counts of this clonotype. The J gene is TRBJ1-6, the V gene TRBV3-1; possibly TRBD1 for D (5 bases). The V gene's germline CDR1 is LGHDT and CDR2 YNNKEL (reference sequence). V was pared by 0 bases and J by 4 bases, with 16 bases between. This CDR3 is 18 amino acids long. The CDR3 here is CASSQERPGTSYNSPLHF. CDR3 coding DNA: TGTGCCAGCAGCCAAGAACGGCCCGGGACGTCGTATAATTCACCCCTCCACTTT. The whole variable domain, filled in from reference TRBV3-1 and TRBJ1-6, reads DTAVSQTPKYLVTQMGNDKSIKCEQNLGHDTMYWYKQDSKKFLKIMFSYNNKELIINETVPNRFSPKSPDKAHLNLHINSLELGDSAVYFCASSQERPGTSYNSPLHFGNGTRLTVT.